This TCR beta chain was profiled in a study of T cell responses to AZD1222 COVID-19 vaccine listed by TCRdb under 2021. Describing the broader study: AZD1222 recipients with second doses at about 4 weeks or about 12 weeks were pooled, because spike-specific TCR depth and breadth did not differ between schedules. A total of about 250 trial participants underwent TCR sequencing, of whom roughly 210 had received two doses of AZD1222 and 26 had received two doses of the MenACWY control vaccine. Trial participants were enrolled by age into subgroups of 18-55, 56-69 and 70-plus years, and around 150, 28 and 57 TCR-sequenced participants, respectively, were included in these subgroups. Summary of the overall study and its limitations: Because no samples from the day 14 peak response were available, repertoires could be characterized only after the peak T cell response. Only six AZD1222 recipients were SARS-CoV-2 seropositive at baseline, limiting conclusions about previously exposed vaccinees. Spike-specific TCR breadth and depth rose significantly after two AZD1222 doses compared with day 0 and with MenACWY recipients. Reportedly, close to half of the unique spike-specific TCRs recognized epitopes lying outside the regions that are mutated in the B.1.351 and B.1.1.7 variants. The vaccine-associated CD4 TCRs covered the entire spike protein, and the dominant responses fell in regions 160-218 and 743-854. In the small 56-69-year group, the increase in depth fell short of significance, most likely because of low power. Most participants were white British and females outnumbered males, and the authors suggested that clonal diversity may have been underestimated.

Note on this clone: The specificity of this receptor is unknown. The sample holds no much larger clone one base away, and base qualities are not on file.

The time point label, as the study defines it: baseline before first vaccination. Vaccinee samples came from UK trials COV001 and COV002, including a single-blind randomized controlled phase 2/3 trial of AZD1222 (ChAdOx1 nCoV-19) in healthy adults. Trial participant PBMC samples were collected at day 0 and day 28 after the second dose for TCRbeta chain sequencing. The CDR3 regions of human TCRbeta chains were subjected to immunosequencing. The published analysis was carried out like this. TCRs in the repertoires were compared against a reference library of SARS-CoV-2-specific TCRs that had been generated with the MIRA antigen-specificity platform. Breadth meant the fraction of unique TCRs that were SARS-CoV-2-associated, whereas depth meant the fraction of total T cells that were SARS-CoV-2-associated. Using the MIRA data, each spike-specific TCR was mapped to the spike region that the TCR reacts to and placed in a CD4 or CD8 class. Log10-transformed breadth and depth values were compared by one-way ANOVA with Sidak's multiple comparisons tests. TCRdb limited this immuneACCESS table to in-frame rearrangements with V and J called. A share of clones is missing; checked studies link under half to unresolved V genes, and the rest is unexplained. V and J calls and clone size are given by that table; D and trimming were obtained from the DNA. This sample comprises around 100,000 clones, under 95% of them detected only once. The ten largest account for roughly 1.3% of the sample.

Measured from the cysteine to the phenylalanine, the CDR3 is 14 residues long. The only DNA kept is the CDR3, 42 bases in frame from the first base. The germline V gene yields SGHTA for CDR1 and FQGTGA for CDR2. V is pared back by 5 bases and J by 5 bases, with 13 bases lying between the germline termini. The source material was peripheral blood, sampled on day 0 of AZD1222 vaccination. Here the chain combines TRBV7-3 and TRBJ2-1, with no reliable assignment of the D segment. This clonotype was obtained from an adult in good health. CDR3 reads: CASSQGPQNNEQFF. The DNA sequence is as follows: TGTGCCAGCAGCCAAGGACCACAAAACAATGAGCAGTTCTTC.